Presented here are 2 T cell receptor beta chains from one specimen sequenced in a study of CD8 T cells in ankylosing spondylitis. Each CDR3 protein gets one entry after TCRdb re-called the 5' RACE reads with MiXCR. Of under 150,000 distinct CDR3 sequences detected, roughly 13% appear once; the ten largest clones hold 3%. Sequencing input: blood, either unsorted or a sorted T cell fraction (not recorded which). The receptor set was obtained from a female donor with ankylosing spondylitis or in good health (not recorded which).

This clonotype was seen only a few times. The chain couples TRBV19 to TRBJ1-1; the D is unclear. This CDR3 region has 13 residues. The ends were cut back, 4 bases at V and 2 bases at J, with 8 bases in the middle. Germline assignment: CDR1 LNHDA and CDR2 SQIVND (reference sequence). CDR3 bases: TGTGCCAGTAGTACCTGGGTAAACACTGAAGCTTTCTTT. Residues: CASSTWVNTEAFF.

There are a few counts of this clonotype. The chain employs TRBV2 and TRBJ1-1; D perhaps matches TRBD1 (5 bases). The CDR3 sequence is 14 residues long. V lost 8 bases to trimming and J lost 4 bases, with 17 bases between them. Germline V gives CDR1 SNHLY, CDR2 FYNNEI. The CDR3 here is CASSSKRQTTEAFF. For the CDR3, the DNA is TGTGCCAGCTCATCTAAAAGACAGACCACTGAAGCTTTCTTT. The whole variable domain, remainder taken from reference TRBV2 and TRBJ1-1, is EPEVTQTPSHQVTQMGQEVILRCVPISNHLYFYWYRQILGQKVEFLVSFYNNEISEKSEIFDDQFSVERPDGSNFTLKIRSTKLEDSAMYFCASSSKRQTTEAFFGQGTRLTVV.